Sequencing of this TCR beta chain was carried out in a study of T cell changes during pregnancy in multiple sclerosis. Only in-frame clones appear in the TCRdb table, and some are missing; sequencing was by immunoSEQ multiplex PCR. The table shows 50,000 to 70,000 clones, with 91% occurring only once. The sequences come from peripheral blood, collected after pregnancy. The TCR was taken from a female donor in good health, enrolled as a control in a pregnancy study.

CDR3 amino acids: CASKTARVDTQYF. The CDR3 nucleotides are TGTGCCAGTAAGACAGCCCGGGTGGATACGCAGTATTTT. The V call is TRBV6-5, the J call TRBJ2-3, with D tentatively TRBD1 (5 bases). Germline-derived CDR1 and CDR2 are MNHEY and SVGAGI. This CDR3 has 13 amino acids. The V end lost 9 bases, the J end lost 6 bases, and 16 bases lay between the germline ends.